One and the same sample provided the 16 T cell receptor beta chains below, sequenced in a study of spatial heterogeneity in lung cancer. Study-level points and caveats: Counts that tracked tumor mutation counts were those of expanded intratumoral alpha and beta TCRs.

Each CDR3 protein gets one entry after TCRdb re-called the 5' RACE reads with MiXCR. The sample comprises fewer than 20,000 distinct CDR3 sequences, 6% to 7.5% of which are singletons, and around 20% rests with the top ten. Time point denoted: sample taken at primary tumor resection. These receptors are not linked to any known antigen. Sequenced material: lung tumor tissue, taken at surgery. These receptors all stem from a female donor with early-stage non-small cell lung cancer.

Many counts were recorded for this clonotype. This beta chain is an unintended read in a library built for alpha chains; its size means little. V and J are TRBV7-8 and TRBJ2-6; D ambiguous. Between the trimmed V and J ends, which lost 5 bases and 3 bases, there was a span of 5 bases. The CDR3 sequence is 13 residues long. Per germline, CDR1 SGHVS and CDR2 FQNEAQ. The CDR3 sequence is CASSPFGANVLTF. CDR3 nucleotides: TGTGCCAGCAGCCCGTTTGGGGCCAACGTCCTGACTTTC.

By proportion, this clonotype is medium-sized (0.01 to 0.1%). As an off-target read in a library built for alpha chains, this beta chain has a frequency of little significance. The V call is TRBV3-1, the J call TRBJ1-5, with 9 bases matching TRBD1. In germline, CDR1 is LGHDT, CDR2 YNNKEL (reference sequence). CDR3 length equals 15 residues. Trimming took 6 bases from V and 7 from J; bases not matched to a gene: 10. CDR3 amino acids: CASSPTGGEGQPQHF. DNA for the CDR3: TGTGCCAGCAGTCCGACAGGGGGAGAGGGCCAGCCCCAGCATTTT.

In the case of this clonotype: This beta chain lies outside the target of a library built for alpha chains; its clone size means little. The chain is built from TRBV5-1 and TRBJ1-6, with TRBD1 matching 7 bases. This CDR3 is built from 15 residues. After removal of 0 bases from V and 9 bases from J, the junction contained 6 bases not matched to a gene. Germline V gene lookup returns CDR1 SGHRS and CDR2 YFSETQ. The CDR3, as DNA: TGCGCCAGCAGCTTGGGACAGGGTGCCGGTTCACCCCTCCACTTT. Its translation is CASSLGQGAGSPLHF.

In this sample, this clonotype turned up many times. With the library built for alpha chains, this beta chain is off target and its frequency is not meaningful. The chain is built from TRBV3-1 and TRBJ1-1; TRBD1 might be the D (5 bases). This CDR3 is 12 amino acids long. The V and J ends lost 10 bases and 2 bases respectively, with 11 bases between them. CDR1 is LGHDT, CDR2 YNNKEL, per germline (reference sequence). CDR3 nucleotide sequence: TGTGCCACAGTCGACAGCAACACTGAAGCTTTCTTT. Translation gives CATVDSNTEAFF.

This clonotype appeared many times. This beta chain lies outside the target of a library built for alpha chains; its clone size means little. The rearrangement links TRBV18 to TRBJ2-3; TRBD2 matches 8 bases. Germline lookup yields CDR1 KGHSH and CDR2 LQKENI. CDR3 length equals 16 residues. Trimming removed 3 bases from V and 0 bases from J; junction bases left unmatched: 5. The CDR3 loop is CASSPTGGTSTDTQYF. In nucleotides, the CDR3 is TGTGCCAGCTCACCGACGGGGGGGACTAGCACAGATACGCAGTATTTT.

At least ten counts were recorded for this clonotype. With the library built for alpha chains, this beta chain is off target and its frequency is not meaningful. The gene calls are TRBV11-3 and TRBJ2-5; TRBD2 agrees at 8 bases. V shed 0 bases, J shed 1 base, and the junction held 1 base outside the gene matches. This CDR3 is built from 15 residues. Germline CDR1 and CDR2: SGHNT and YENEEA. The CDR3 loop reads CASSLDGTSQETQYF. The CDR3, as DNA: TGTGCCAGCAGCTTAGATGGGACTAGCCAAGAGACCCAGTACTTC.

This clonotype was seen at least ten times. A library made for alpha chains picked up this beta chain off target, so its size means little. This sequence joins TRBV5-1 and TRBJ2-3; D gene ambiguous. Trimming took off 3 bases at V and 6 bases at J, with 11 bases between the two ends. Looked up from germline, CDR1 is SGHRS and CDR2 is YFSETQ. The CDR3 has 13 amino acids. This chain's CDR3 is CASSSVPSDTQYF. The CDR3 DNA is TGCGCCAGCAGCTCGGTCCCGAGCGATACGCAGTATTTT.

This clonotype was recorded at least ten times. A library prepared for alpha chains yielded this beta chain as an off-target read; its size is of little meaning. V is TRBV24-1 and J is TRBJ2-3; D might be TRBD2 (5 bases). V was pared by 3 bases and J by 1 base, with 10 bases between. The CDR3 sequence is 15 residues long. CDR1 and CDR2 (germline): KGHDR, SFDVKD. CDR3 nucleotides: TGTGCCACCAGTGATCGGACTCACCGCACAGATACGCAGTATTTT. Its protein is CATSDRTHRTDTQYF.

Only a few counts were recorded for this clonotype. The library was prepared for alpha chains; this beta chain is a stray read, so its frequency means little. This chain connects TRBV20-1 to TRBJ2-3, with D perhaps matching TRBD1 (5 bases). The germline V and J ends were trimmed by 5 bases and 0 bases, with 15 bases remaining between them. The V gene's germline CDR1 is DFQATT and CDR2 SNEGSKA (reference sequence). The CDR3 runs to 15 residues. CDR3 sequence: CSASGSGQSTDTQYF. CDR3 coding DNA: TGCAGTGCTTCAGGATCAGGGCAAAGCACAGATACGCAGTATTTT.

This clonotype appeared many times. Within a library made for alpha chains, this beta chain is off target, and its count is uninformative. The J gene is TRBJ2-1, the V gene TRBV5-1; D is possibly TRBD1 (8 bases). The ends were cut back, 7 bases at V and 8 bases at J, with 19 bases in the middle. CDR1 is SGHRS and CDR2 is YFSETQ in the germline V gene. The CDR3 is 14 amino acids. Written as DNA, the CDR3 is TGCGCCAGCTTTGGCCCCACAGGGGGGGATGAGCAGTTCTTC. Its translation: CASFGPTGGDEQFF.

This clonotype was found many times. This beta chain turned up in a library designed for alpha chains; as an off-target read, its abundance says little. V and J are TRBV29-1 and TRBJ2-7; 7 positions match TRBD1. Germline V lookup: CDR1 SQVTM, CDR2 ANQGSEA. The CDR3 extends over 14 amino acids. V trimming: 6 bases; J trimming: 3 bases; junction bases outside the gene matches: 11. CDR3 region: CSVRRGDRGYEQYF. The CDR3 nucleotides are TGCAGCGTCCGAAGAGGGGACAGAGGCTACGAGCAGTACTTC.

This clonotype appeared many times. This beta chain was picked up by a library intended for alpha chains and is off target, so its count carries little meaning. The rearrangement joins TRBV20-1 to TRBJ2-3; D is perhaps TRBD2 (6 bases). CDR1 and CDR2 from the germline V gene are DFQATT and SNEGSKA (reference sequence). The CDR3 covers 14 residues. Trimming stripped 7 bases from V and 1 base from J, with 15 bases between. The DNA of the CDR3 is TGCAGTGAACTGGGGCCGGGGGGCACAGATACGCAGTATTTT. Residues: CSELGPGGTDTQYF.

This clonotype has at least ten counts. A library made for alpha chains picked up this beta chain off target, so its size means little. The genes are TRBV5-1 and TRBJ2-5; no clear D gene. Germline CDR1 SGHRS, CDR2 YFSETQ. V was shortened by 3 bases and J by 3 bases, with 6 bases between the two germline ends. This CDR3 has 12 amino acids. The CDR3 is CASSSNKETQYF. DNA for the CDR3: TGCGCCAGCAGCTCCAACAAAGAGACCCAGTACTTC.

This clonotype was counted at least ten times. This beta chain represents an off-target read in a library built for alpha chains; its size is of limited meaning. This rearrangement joins TRBV15 to TRBJ2-1; D is ambiguous. Germline assignment: CDR1 LNHNV and CDR2 YYDKDF (reference sequence). V lost 0 bases to trimming and J lost 7 bases, with 10 bases between them. The CDR3 totals 14 residues. The CDR3 nucleotides read TGTGCCACCAGCAGAGATGATGTGGGAAATGAGCAGTTCTTC. This encodes CATSRDDVGNEQFF.

This clonotype was seen ten or more times. With the library built for alpha chains, this beta chain is off target and its frequency is not meaningful. The chain links TRBV19 to TRBJ2-2; D might be TRBD2 (6 bases). V was shortened by 5 bases and J by 7 bases, with 14 bases between the two germline ends. The CDR3 loop spans 14 amino acids. Germline V gene data show CDR1 as LNHDA and CDR2 as SQIVND (reference sequence). The CDR3 bases are TGTGCCAGTAGTTCGACTAGTCACAGCGGGGAGCTGTTTTTT. Amino acids: CASSSTSHSGELFF.

This clonotype showed up many times. With the library built for alpha chains, this beta chain is off target and its frequency is not meaningful. The CDR3 region has the DNA TGTGCCACCAGCAGGTCTCAAGTGACTGAAGCTTTCTTT. Amino acid sequence: CATSRSQVTEAFF. The chain uses TRBV15 and TRBJ1-1, with D unclear. Per germline, CDR1 LNHNV and CDR2 YYDKDF (reference sequence). V was clipped by 3 bases and J by 5 bases, with 10 bases between them. The CDR3 has 13 residues.